The T cell receptor (beta chain) under discussion was sequenced for a study of blood T cells in healthy people across ages. Study-wide results and caveats: Diversity of TCR beta per million T cells declined in a roughly linear way with age.

The V end was cut by 0 bases, the J end by 8 bases, with 14 bases between. The CDR3 is made up of 15 amino acids. Germline V gene sequence: CDR1 ENHRY, CDR2 SYGVKD. Through a sample-barcoded 5' primer and a J-beta primer mix, a second PCR was run for about 6 to 12 cycles. TCRdb independently ran MiXCR on the 5' RACE reads; one entry per CDR3 protein. The repertoire consists of approximately 940,000 distinct CDR3 sequences, with around 49% occurring once and the leading ten covering around an eighth. This clonotype has a handful of counts. Antigen: not known. The receptor's source is a man aged 30 to 39 in good health. The chain is built from TRBV10-3 and TRBJ2-1; D is tentatively TRBD1 or TRBD2 (6 bases each). Material for sequencing was blood. The CDR3 sequence: CAISESNQGRYEQFF. The CDR3 DNA sequence: TGTGCCATCAGTGAGTCGAACCAGGGGAGGTATGAGCAGTTCTTC.